Shown below are 27 T cell receptor beta chains from a single sample sequenced in a study of shared clonotypes between healthy human individuals. TCRdb's copy holds only in-frame clones and misses some; the assay was immunoSEQ multiplex PCR. The sample has just over 95,000 clones, 67% seen once; the top ten hold roughly 43%. The specimen was memory CD8+ T cells sorted from blood. Subset specified: CD45RO+ cells pooled with CCR7-negative TemRA cells. Source of these receptors: a man in his thirties or forties in good health.

Concerning this clone itself: This may come from a read error, since a much larger clone is one base off. This same CDR3 is encoded by further DNA sequences in the sample. This sequence joins TRBV4-3 and TRBJ2-1; 16 bases map to TRBD2. V was clipped by 3 bases and J by 4 bases; unmatched bases: 0. CDR3 length equals 16 residues. Germline V gives CDR1 LGHNA, CDR2 YSLEER. The CDR3 loop reads CASSQGLAGGYNEQFF. The CDR3 region has the DNA TGCGCCAGCAGCCAGGGACTAGCGGGAGGGTACAATGAGCAGTTCTTC.

V and J are TRBV2 and TRBJ2-1; the match to TRBD2 covers 11 bases. CDR3 length: 15 residues. Germline CDR1 and CDR2: SNHLY and FYNNEI. The V segment lost 4 bases and the J segment 6 bases; nucleotides outside the gene matches: 5. This CDR3 is CASSGVLAGVNEQFF. CDR3 in DNA: TGTGCCAGCAGTGGGGTACTAGCGGGAGTCAATGAGCAGTTCTTC.

V and J are TRBV6-6 and TRBJ2-1, with unresolved D. V shed 4 bases and J shed 6 bases, with 10 bases lying between them. The CDR3 contains 13 residues. CDR1 MNHNY and CDR2 SVGAGI come from the germline V gene (reference sequence). CDR3 bases: TGTGCCAGCAGTTTGCTAGATGGCAATGAGCAGTTCTTC. This encodes CASSLLDGNEQFF.

J is TRBJ2-1 and V is TRBV19; D remains ambiguous. Germline V gene lookup returns CDR1 LNHDA and CDR2 SQIVND (reference sequence). The length of the CDR3 is 13 residues. Trimming left V 6 bases short and J 8 bases short, with 14 bases between. The CDR3 sequence: CASSPTRVHEQFF. The CDR3 bases are TGTGCCAGTAGCCCAACCCGTGTCCATGAGCAGTTCTTC.

This chain joins TRBV15 and TRBJ2-3; D gene uncertain. V lost 4 bases to trimming and J lost 1 base, with 9 bases between them. CDR3 size: 14 residues. Germline V CDR1 and CDR2: LNHNV, YYDKDF (reference sequence). The CDR3 region is CATSKLTRTDTQYF. As DNA, the CDR3 is TGTGCCACCAGCAAACTGACCCGCACAGATACGCAGTATTTT.

The chain is built from TRBV29-1 and TRBJ2-1; D perhaps matches TRBD2 (6 bases). There are 15 residues in the CDR3. The germline V gene encodes CDR1 SQVTM and CDR2 ANQGSEA. V lost 2 bases to trimming and J lost 6 bases, with 17 bases between them. CDR3: CSVESPEGLLNEQFF. The CDR3 DNA is TGCAGCGTTGAAAGCCCGGAGGGCCTCCTCAATGAGCAGTTCTTC.

This clone was counted a few times. The J gene is TRBJ2-7, the V gene TRBV27; D perhaps matches TRBD2 (5 bases). Looked up from germline, CDR1 is MNHEY and CDR2 is SMNVEV (reference sequence). The CDR3 loop spans 13 amino acids. The V end lost 1 base, the J end lost 7 bases, and 11 bases lay between the germline ends. The CDR3 nucleotides are TGTGCCAGCAGTTTATTCAGCTCGGGGGAGCAGTACTTC. Encoded protein: CASSLFSSGEQYF.

This clone has only a few counts. This chain uses TRBV7-9 with TRBJ2-2; possibly TRBD1 for D (6 bases). The CDR3 loop spans 15 amino acids. Trimming took off 5 bases at V and 6 bases at J, with 16 bases between the two ends. Germline loops: CDR1 SEHNR, CDR2 FQNEAQ (reference sequence). Here the CDR3 reads CASSQGSRAPGELFF. CDR3 in DNA: TGTGCCAGCAGCCAGGGGTCCAGGGCCCCCGGGGAGCTGTTTTTT.

V is TRBV28 and J is TRBJ1-2; a possible D gene is TRBD1 (5 bases). CDR1 MDHEN and CDR2 SYDVKM come from the germline V gene. This CDR3 has 21 amino acids. Trimming pared 5 bases from V and 3 bases from J, leaving 34 bases between. The CDR3 is CASSPRPPGTDFLTNYYGYTF. Here the CDR3 DNA reads TGTGCCAGCAGTCCCCGCCCACCGGGGACTGACTTTCTCACCAACTACTATGGCTACACCTTC.

This clone was seen many times. The chain has TRBV7-9 and TRBJ2-1; TRBD1 aligns across 8 bases. CDR3 size: 15 residues. Trimming removed 5 bases from V and 6 bases from J; junction bases left unmatched: 9. Germline V gene data show CDR1 as SEHNR and CDR2 as FQNEAQ (reference sequence). CDR3 nucleotides: TGTGCCAGCAGCCGAGGACAGGGAGACGTCAATGAGCAGTTCTTC. It yields the protein CASSRGQGDVNEQFF.

The chain couples TRBV19 to TRBJ2-2, with D maybe TRBD2 (5 bases). Deletions cut 3 bases from V and 6 bases from J, with 26 bases between. This CDR3 region has 19 residues. The V gene's germline CDR1 is LNHDA and CDR2 SQIVND (reference sequence). The chain's CDR3 is CASSMWAPSVSRESGELFF. For the CDR3, the DNA is TGTGCCAGTAGTATGTGGGCCCCCTCAGTCAGTAGGGAGTCCGGGGAGCTGTTTTTT.

The J gene is TRBJ2-7, the V gene TRBV7-8; D is uncertain. The V end was cut by 2 bases, the J end by 1 base, with 12 bases between. The germline V gene has CDR1 SGHVS and CDR2 FQNEAQ. The CDR3 is 15 amino acids. The CDR3 region has the DNA TGTGCCAGCAGCTTAAAGGGCCTCTGGTCCTACGAGCAGTACTTC. Amino acid sequence: CASSLKGLWSYEQYF.

The V and J genes are TRBV28 and TRBJ1-1; D ambiguous. CDR1 and CDR2 from the germline V gene are MDHEN and SYDVKM. The CDR3 contains 13 residues. The V gene lost 5 bases and the J gene lost 7 bases, with 14 bases spanning the gap. CDR3 residues: CASSLSPSGEAFF. DNA for the CDR3: TGTGCCAGCAGTCTCTCCCCTTCGGGTGAAGCTTTCTTT.

The chain combines TRBV11-2 with TRBJ2-5; D gene unclear. V was shortened by 1 base and J by 5 bases, with 8 bases between the two germline ends. This CDR3 contains 13 residues. Germline-derived CDR1 and CDR2 are SGHAT and FQNNGV. The CDR3 sequence is CASSLVPLETQYF. DNA for the CDR3: TGTGCCAGCAGCTTAGTACCCCTGGAGACCCAGTACTTC.

The rearrangement links TRBV30 to TRBJ1-1; no definite D call. Germline CDR1 and CDR2: GTSNPN and SVGIG (reference sequence). V was pared by 5 bases and J by 4 bases, with 8 bases between. The CDR3 is made up of 11 amino acids. CDR3 in DNA: TGTGCCTGGGTGGGCGGCACTGAAGCTTTCTTT. It encodes CAWVGGTEAFF.

This clone was found once. The chain recombines TRBV11-2 with TRBJ2-1, with D possibly matching TRBD1 (5 bases). Germline lookup yields CDR1 SGHAT and CDR2 FQNNGV. Trimming removed 1 base from V and 4 bases from J, with 11 bases in between. This CDR3 is 15 amino acids long. CDR3 DNA: TGTGCCAGCAGCTTAGTTCAGGGCAGATACAATGAGCAGTTCTTC. Residues: CASSLVQGRYNEQFF.

The chain uses TRBV6-5 and TRBJ2-3; D tentatively fits TRBD1 or TRBD2 (5 bases each). Deletions cut 6 bases from V and 2 bases from J, with 12 bases between. This CDR3 region has 14 residues. Germline V gives CDR1 MNHEY, CDR2 SVGAGI. The CDR3 DNA is TGTGCCAGCAGAGGGGTGGAGGTCACAGATACGCAGTATTTT. It is translated as CASRGVEVTDTQYF.

The chain uses TRBV5-1 and TRBJ2-3, with 15 bases matching TRBD2. With V trimmed by 2 bases and J by 5 bases, 6 bases remained unmatched. The CDR3 runs 17 residues. CDR1 and CDR2 (germline): SGHRS, YFSETQ. For the CDR3, the DNA is TGCGCCAGCAGCTTAAAGGGACTAGCGGGAGGTGGAGATACGCAGTATTTT. This codes for CASSLKGLAGGGDTQYF. Full variable domain (remainder filled in from reference TRBV5-1 and TRBJ2-3): KAGVTQTPRYLIKTRGQQVTLSCSPISGHRSVSWYQQTPGQGLQFLFEYFSETQRNKGNFPGRFSGRQFSNSRSEMNVSTLELGDSALYLCASSLKGLAGGGDTQYFGPGTRLTVL.

The J gene is TRBJ2-1, the V gene TRBV5-1; TRBD1 is a possible D gene (6 bases). The CDR3 is 16 amino acids. With 3 bases removed from V and 7 bases from J, the gap between germline ends came to 20 bases. Germline CDR1 is SGHRS and CDR2 is YFSETQ. The CDR3 is CASSSTTGPEPNEQFF. The CDR3 nucleotides read TGCGCCAGCAGCTCGACAACAGGGCCCGAGCCTAATGAGCAGTTCTTC.

The chain has TRBV25-1 and TRBJ1-4, with TRBD1 identical over 11 bases. Germline-derived CDR1 and CDR2 are MGHDK and SYGVNS. The CDR3 consists of 18 residues. J lost 1 base, V lost 4 bases, and 8 bases had no gene match. The chain's CDR3 is CASSARDRGEGTNEKLFF. Here the CDR3 DNA reads TGTGCCAGCAGTGCACGGGACAGGGGGGAAGGAACTAATGAAAAACTGTTTTTT. The variable domain in full, with the rest retrieved from reference TRBV25-1 and TRBJ1-4, is EADIYQTPRYLVIGTGKKITLECSQTMGHDKMYWYQQDPGMELHLIHYSYGVNSTEKGDLSSESTVSRIRTEHFPLTLESARPSHTSQYLCASSARDRGEGTNEKLFFGSGTQLSVL.

This sequence joins TRBV1 and TRBJ1-2. TRBV1 corresponds to a pseudogene. The CDR3 is made up of 13 amino acids. For the CDR3, the DNA is TGCACCAGCAGGCGGCGAAAGACCTATGGCTACACCTTC. It codes for CTSRRRKTYGYTF.

The chain recombines TRBV5-4 with TRBJ2-3, with TRBD2 matching over 16 bases. This CDR3 has 18 amino acids. V was pared by 3 bases and J by 0 bases, with 4 bases of the junction left unmatched. CDR1 is SGHNT, CDR2 YYREEE, per germline (reference sequence). This chain's CDR3 is CASSWGTSGRVSTDTQYF. Written as DNA, the CDR3 is TGTGCCAGCAGCTGGGGGACTAGCGGGAGGGTAAGCACAGATACGCAGTATTTT.

The V gene is TRBV7-3, the J gene TRBJ2-2, with 7 bases matching TRBD2. The CDR3 runs 15 residues. The junction had 5 bases not matched to a gene; V was cut back by 1 base and J by 6 bases. Germline V lookup: CDR1 SGHTA, CDR2 FQGTGA. The CDR3 DNA is TGTGCCAGCAGCTTAAAGCCAGGGAGGGCCGGGGAGCTGTTTTTT. Amino acids: CASSLKPGRAGELFF.

This clone has at least ten counts. The chain employs TRBV7-9 and TRBJ2-7; D unclear. Germline CDR1 and CDR2: SEHNR and FQNEAQ (reference sequence). CDR3 length: 12 amino acids. V lost 6 bases, J lost 1 base, and 7 bases lay in between. The CDR3 sequence is CASRGQSYEQYF. In nucleotides, the CDR3 is TGTGCCAGCAGAGGTCAGTCCTACGAGCAGTACTTC.

The V call is TRBV11-3, the J call TRBJ2-7; D gene unclear. The length of the CDR3 is 12 residues. Germline CDR1 SGHNT, CDR2 YENEEA. Trimming pared 4 bases from V and 2 bases from J, leaving 6 bases between. Here the CDR3 DNA reads TGTGCCAGCAGCTATGCGGCCTACGAGCAGTACTTC. Amino acids: CASSYAAYEQYF.

The chain is built from TRBV5-1 and TRBJ2-1, with D possibly matching TRBD1 (6 bases). V lost 4 bases, J lost 6 bases, and 17 bases lay in between. The CDR3 length is 15 residues. CDR1 is SGHRS and CDR2 is YFSETQ in the germline V gene. The CDR3 spells CASSVTGFGSNEQFF. Written as DNA, the CDR3 is TGCGCCAGCAGCGTAACAGGGTTTGGTAGCAATGAGCAGTTCTTC. Variable domain in full (rest from reference TRBV5-1 and TRBJ2-1): KAGVTQTPRYLIKTRGQQVTLSCSPISGHRSVSWYQQTPGQGLQFLFEYFSETQRNKGNFPGRFSGRQFSNSRSEMNVSTLELGDSALYLCASSVTGFGSNEQFFGPGTRLTVL.

This clone has a handful of counts. The V and J genes are TRBV27 and TRBJ2-5; 7 positions match TRBD2. The CDR3 has 14 amino acids. With V trimmed by 5 bases and J by 1 base, 4 bases remained unmatched. Germline-derived CDR1 and CDR2 are MNHEY and SMNVEV (reference sequence). The CDR3 spells CASSPQRGQETQYF. The CDR3 DNA follows: TGTGCCAGCAGTCCCCAGCGGGGCCAAGAGACCCAGTACTTC.